The next 19 T cell receptor beta chains were all read from a single sample in a study of cytomegalovirus exposure and HLA in healthy donors. The data were produced by immunoSEQ multiplex PCR, yet TCRdb's version contains in-frame clones alone and is incomplete. The sample includes just under 75,000 clones, approximately 94% of them seen just once. Sequenced: PBMCs. The receptors derive from a woman aged 18-29 years in good health and CMV-seropositive.

This sequence joins TRBV6-1 and TRBJ1-5, with D perhaps TRBD1 (5 bases). The CDR3 sequence is 15 residues long. Germline CDR1 and CDR2: MNHNS and SASEGT. Trimming took off 7 bases at V and 7 bases at J, with 20 bases between the two ends. The CDR3 here is CASNAREGSGQPQHF. In nucleotides, the CDR3 is TGTGCCAGCAATGCCCGGGAGGGTTCAGGGCAGCCCCAGCATTTT.

The V call is TRBV7-9, the J call TRBJ1-1; no definite D call. CDR1 is SEHNR and CDR2 is FQNEAQ in the germline V gene (reference sequence). V lost 8 bases and J lost 2, with 15 bases in between. CDR3 length equals 14 residues. The CDR3 protein is CASGWRGLNTEAFF. The CDR3 region has the DNA TGTGCCAGCGGCTGGAGAGGACTCAACACTGAAGCTTTCTTT.

The V gene is TRBV4-1, the J gene TRBJ2-3, with D possibly matching TRBD1 (5 bases). The V gene lost 0 bases and the J gene lost 4 bases, with 14 bases spanning the gap. Per the germline V gene, CDR1 is MGHRA and CDR2 is YSYEKL. The CDR3 loop spans 16 amino acids. CDR3 protein: CASSQEGPGLADTQYF. In DNA form, the CDR3 reads TGCGCCAGCAGCCAAGAAGGTCCAGGGCTTGCAGATACGCAGTATTTT.

The gene calls are TRBV19 and TRBJ2-6, with a possible D match to TRBD1 (5 bases). The CDR3 has 15 residues. V was pared by 6 bases and J by 9 bases, with 18 bases between. Per germline, CDR1 LNHDA and CDR2 SQIVND (reference sequence). The CDR3 DNA reads TGTGCCAGTAGCCTTATAGGTGGGGCTGGCAACGTCCTGACTTTC. Its protein is CASSLIGGAGNVLTF.

The gene calls are TRBV5-6 and TRBJ2-1; 9 bases map to TRBD2. The CDR3 runs 18 residues. V was pared by 6 bases and J by 4 bases, with 17 bases of the junction left unmatched. Germline CDR1 SGHDT, CDR2 YYEEEE. Written as DNA, the CDR3 is TGTGCCAGCAACGACGCACTAGCGGGCAGAAAAAATTACAATGAGCAGTTCTTC. Its translation: CASNDALAGRKNYNEQFF.

The rearrangement links TRBV10-2 to TRBJ1-5; no clear D. Trimming stripped 4 bases from V and 1 base from J, with 5 bases between. Germline lookup yields CDR1 WSHSY and CDR2 SAAADI. There are 13 residues in the CDR3. The CDR3 DNA follows: TGCGCCAGCAGTGGAGAAAGCAATCAGCCCCAGCATTTT. As protein: CASSGESNQPQHF.

The chain carries TRBV5-1 and TRBJ2-1, with 10 bases identical to TRBD2. The V and J ends lost 3 bases and 7 bases, in that order; junction bases with no gene match: 7. The CDR3 length is 15 residues. CDR1 and CDR2 (germline): SGHRS, YFSETQ. The CDR3 here is CASSYSGGLNNEQFF. In DNA, the CDR3 is TGCGCCAGCAGCTATAGCGGGGGGCTGAATAATGAGCAGTTCTTC.

The chain couples TRBV7-9 to TRBJ2-3, with TRBD2 matching over 10 bases. The V segment lost 4 bases and the J segment 5 bases; nucleotides outside the gene matches: 9. Germline CDR1 reads SEHNR; CDR2 reads FQNEAQ (reference sequence). The CDR3 runs to 16 residues. For the CDR3, the DNA is TGTGCCAGCAGCTCCCTAGCGGGAGTAAAGGGAGATACGCAGTATTTT. Protein product: CASSSLAGVKGDTQYF.

As for this clone: Its ends do not fully match the called genes, so a read error is possible. The rearrangement links TRBV9 to TRBJ2-6, with 7 bases aligning to TRBD1. Germline CDR1 is SGDLS and CDR2 is YYNGEE. The length of the CDR3 is 15 residues. CDR3 sequence: CASSPRQGGANVLTF. CDR3 sequence (DNA): TGTGCCAGCAGCCCCCGACAGGGTGGGGCCAATGTCCTGACTTTC.

The chain has TRBV11-2 and TRBJ1-6; 9 bases map to TRBD1. Germline assignment: CDR1 SGHAT and CDR2 FQNNGV. This CDR3 region has 15 residues. V lost 5 bases and J lost 9; bases outside the gene matches: 8. CDR3 in amino acids: CASSPGDRAGSPLHF. The DNA for the CDR3 is TGTGCCAGCAGCCCCGGGGACAGGGCGGGTTCACCCCTCCACTTT.

The rearrangement uses TRBV5-1 and TRBJ2-6, with D hard to call. CDR1 SGHRS and CDR2 YFSETQ come from the germline V gene. CDR3 length: 16 residues. The V and J ends lost 7 bases and 0 bases respectively, with 14 bases between them. The CDR3 spells CASSPPQTSGANVLTF. The CDR3 DNA reads TGCGCCAGCTCTCCGCCACAAACCTCTGGGGCCAACGTCCTGACTTTC.

This clone was seen just once. The CDR3 ends on some other residue instead of the conserved phenylalanine or tryptophan, so this is likely a read error. It is unclear where the CDR3 begins or ends on the DNA, so no DNA is shown, and the CDR3 is as TCRdb lists it. V gene TRBV7-9 combines with J gene TRBJ1-2; TRBD1 is the table's D call and was not checked against the DNA. The CDR3 is 11 amino acids in total, end residues counted. Germline CDR1 and CDR2: SEHNR and FQNEAQ (reference sequence). CDR3 sequence reads: CASSLRQGARL.

The chain uses TRBV27 and TRBJ2-1, with D maybe TRBD1 (7 bases). Germline assignment: CDR1 MNHEY and CDR2 SMNVEV (reference sequence). V was clipped by 6 bases and J by 0 bases, with 15 bases between them. The CDR3 is 16 residues long. Here the CDR3 reads CASRKAGGSSYNEQFF. DNA for the CDR3: TGTGCCAGCAGAAAAGCAGGGGGGAGCTCCTACAATGAGCAGTTCTTC.

DNA of the CDR3: TGTGCCAGCACCCCGGGACTCGCGAACACTGAAGCTTTCTTT. Encoded protein: CASTPGLANTEAFF. The chain joins TRBV7-2 to TRBJ1-1, with a tentative D call TRBD1 (5 bases). The V and J ends lost 7 bases and 1 base respectively, with 13 bases between them. This CDR3 has 14 amino acids. CDR1 and CDR2 from the germline V gene are SGHTA and FQGNSA.

The chain links TRBV6-6 to TRBJ2-7; 9 bases are shared with TRBD1. Losses at the gene ends were 0 bases for V and 5 bases for J; bases not matched to a gene: 5. The CDR3 totals 15 residues. Germline V gene sequence: CDR1 MNHNY, CDR2 SVGAGI (reference sequence). The CDR3 protein is CASSYSGQGRHEQYF. The CDR3 DNA follows: TGTGCCAGCAGTTACTCCGGACAGGGGAGACACGAGCAGTACTTC.

The genes are TRBV28 and TRBJ1-1; perhaps TRBD1 as D (6 bases). Trimming cost V 7 bases and J 3 bases, with 15 bases left between them. CDR3 length equals 14 residues. CDR1 and CDR2 (germline): MDHEN, SYDVKM. CDR3 in amino acids: CASTRGGGDTEAFF. The CDR3 nucleotides read TGTGCCAGCACCAGGGGCGGGGGGGACACTGAAGCTTTCTTT.

V is TRBV4-3 and J is TRBJ2-1; 7 bases agree with TRBD2. CDR3 length: 17 amino acids. With 5 bases clipped from V and 0 bases from J, the junction kept 10 bases outside the gene matches. Germline-derived CDR1 and CDR2 are LGHNA and YSLEER. The CDR3 DNA follows: TGCGCCAGCAGCAAAGCGGGTGGGACTATCTCCTACAATGAGCAGTTCTTC. Its translation is CASSKAGGTISYNEQFF.

This chain connects TRBV6-5 to TRBJ1-1; TRBD1 might be the D (6 bases). The CDR3 loop spans 13 amino acids. Germline assignment: CDR1 MNHEY and CDR2 SVGAGI. V lost 2 bases, J lost 4 bases, and 8 bases lay in between. The CDR3 loop is CASSYVQGTEAFF. The CDR3 DNA reads TGTGCCAGCAGTTACGTACAGGGCACTGAAGCTTTCTTT.

The chain is built from TRBV28 and TRBJ2-7; 7 nucleotides align to TRBD1. With 4 bases clipped from V and 4 bases from J, the junction kept 7 bases outside the gene matches. The V gene's germline CDR1 is MDHEN and CDR2 SYDVKM. The CDR3 contains 14 residues. The CDR3 sequence is CASSSGTAMYEQYF. CDR3 in DNA: TGTGCCAGCAGTTCCGGGACAGCGATGTACGAGCAGTACTTC.